The entry that follows covers one T cell receptor beta chain sequence. Under the authors' procedure: Using reference gene primer amplification, nucleated cell counts were estimated. The assay was immunoSEQ multiplex PCR, and TCRdb's table has in-frame clones only and misses some. Clone size and the V and J calls come from that table; the DNA yielded D and trimming. The top ten clones hold around 4% of a sample with around 130,000 clones, approximately 81% of them seen once. The CDR3 is 11 amino acids. The ends were cut back, 5 bases at V and 8 bases at J, with 9 bases in the middle. Germline V lookup: CDR1 LGHDT, CDR2 YNNKEL (reference sequence). The sample comes from a study of blood T cell repertoires in COVID-19. Across the study: COVID-19 samples, acute and convalescent, were from the United States, Italy and Spain. T cells, B-cell-depleted T cells, or PBMCs provided the cDNA or gDNA that served as material.

Sequenced: peripheral blood. The chain links TRBV3-1 (or the pseudogene TRBV3-2) to TRBJ1-2; D unresolved. The origin of this receptor is a man between 60 and 70 years old with acute or convalescent COVID-19. The CDR3 loop is CASSEERGYTF. Written as DNA, the CDR3 is TGTGCCAGCAGCGAGGAGCGGGGCTACACCTTC.